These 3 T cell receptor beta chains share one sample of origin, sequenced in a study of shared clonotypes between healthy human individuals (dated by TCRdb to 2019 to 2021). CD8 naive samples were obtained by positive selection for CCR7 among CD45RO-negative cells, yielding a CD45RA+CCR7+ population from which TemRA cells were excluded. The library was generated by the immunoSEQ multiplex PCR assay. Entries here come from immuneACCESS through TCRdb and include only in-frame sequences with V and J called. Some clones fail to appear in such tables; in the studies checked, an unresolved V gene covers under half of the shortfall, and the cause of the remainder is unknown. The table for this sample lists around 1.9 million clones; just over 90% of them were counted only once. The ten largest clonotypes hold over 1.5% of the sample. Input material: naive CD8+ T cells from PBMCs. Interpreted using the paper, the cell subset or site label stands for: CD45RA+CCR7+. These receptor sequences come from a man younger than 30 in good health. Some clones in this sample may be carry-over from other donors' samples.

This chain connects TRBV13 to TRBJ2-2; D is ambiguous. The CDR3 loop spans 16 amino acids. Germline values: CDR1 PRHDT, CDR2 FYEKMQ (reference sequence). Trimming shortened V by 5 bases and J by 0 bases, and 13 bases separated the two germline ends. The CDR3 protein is CASSLILGPNTGELFF. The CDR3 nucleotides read TGTGCCAGCAGCCTTATCCTAGGCCCGAACACCGGGGAGCTGTTTTTT.

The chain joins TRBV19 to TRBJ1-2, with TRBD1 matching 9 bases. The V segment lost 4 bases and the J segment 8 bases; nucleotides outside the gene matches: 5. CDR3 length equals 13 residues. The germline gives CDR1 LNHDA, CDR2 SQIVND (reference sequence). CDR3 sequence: CASSTPDRGGYTF. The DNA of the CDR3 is TGTGCCAGTAGTACTCCGGACAGGGGAGGCTACACCTTC.

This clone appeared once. CDR3 protein: CASGSVGDHYNYGYTF. CDR3 nucleotide sequence: TGTGCCAGCGGGTCGGTGGGGGATCACTATAACTATGGCTACACCTTC. The chain uses TRBV28 and TRBJ1-2; a weak D match, TRBD1 (5 bases). Trimming took 8 bases from V and 1 from J, leaving 20 bases between them. Germline CDR1 MDHEN, CDR2 SYDVKM. This CDR3 has 16 residues.